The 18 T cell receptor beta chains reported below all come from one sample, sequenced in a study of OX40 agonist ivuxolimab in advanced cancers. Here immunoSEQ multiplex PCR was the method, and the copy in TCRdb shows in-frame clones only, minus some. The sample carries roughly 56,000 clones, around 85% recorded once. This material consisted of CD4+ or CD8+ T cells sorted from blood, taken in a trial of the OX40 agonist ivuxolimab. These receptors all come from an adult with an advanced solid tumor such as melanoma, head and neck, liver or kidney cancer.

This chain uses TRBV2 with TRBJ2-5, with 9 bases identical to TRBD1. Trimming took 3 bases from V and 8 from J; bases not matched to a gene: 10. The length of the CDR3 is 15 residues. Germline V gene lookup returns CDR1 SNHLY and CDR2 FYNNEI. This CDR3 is CASSDRDRDLRTQYF. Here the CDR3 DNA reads TGTGCCAGCAGTGACCGGGACAGGGACCTACGAACCCAGTACTTC.

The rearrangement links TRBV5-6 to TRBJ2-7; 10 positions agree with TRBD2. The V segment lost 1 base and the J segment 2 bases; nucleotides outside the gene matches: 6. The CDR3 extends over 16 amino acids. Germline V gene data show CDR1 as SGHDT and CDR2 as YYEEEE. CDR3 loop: CASSLRRLAGAYEQYF. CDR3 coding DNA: TGTGCCAGCAGCTTGCGGAGGCTAGCGGGAGCCTACGAGCAGTACTTC.

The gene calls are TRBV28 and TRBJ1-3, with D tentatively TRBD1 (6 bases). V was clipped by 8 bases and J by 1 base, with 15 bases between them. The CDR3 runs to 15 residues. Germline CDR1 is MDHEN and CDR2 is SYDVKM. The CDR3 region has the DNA TGTGCCAGCCGCCCTGGGGGCGCGTCTGGAAACACCATATATTTT. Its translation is CASRPGGASGNTIYF.

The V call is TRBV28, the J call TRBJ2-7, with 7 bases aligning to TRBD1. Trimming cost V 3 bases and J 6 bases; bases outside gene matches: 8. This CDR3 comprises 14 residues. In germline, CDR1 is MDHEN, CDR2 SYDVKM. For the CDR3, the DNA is TGTGCCAGCAGTTTCGGACAGGTAGGAAGCGAGCAGTACTTC. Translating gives CASSFGQVGSEQYF.

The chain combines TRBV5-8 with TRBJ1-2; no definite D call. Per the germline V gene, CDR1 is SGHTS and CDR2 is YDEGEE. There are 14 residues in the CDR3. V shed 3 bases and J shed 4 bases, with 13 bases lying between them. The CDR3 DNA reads TGTGCCAGCAGCTACAAATTATCCCGCTATGGCTACACCTTC. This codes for CASSYKLSRYGYTF.

The CDR3 region is CASSVRGIGELFF. The CDR3 DNA reads TGTGCCAGCAGCGTAAGGGGTATCGGGGAGCTGTTTTTT. The chain combines TRBV9 with TRBJ2-2; TRBD1 might be the D (5 bases). The length of the CDR3 is 13 residues. Germline lookup yields CDR1 SGDLS and CDR2 YYNGEE. The germline V and J ends were trimmed by 1 base and 7 bases, with 8 bases remaining between them. Full variable domain (outside the CDR3, taken from reference TRBV9 and TRBJ2-2): DSGVTQTPKHLITATGQRVTLRCSPRSGDLSVYWYQQSLDQGLQFLIQYYNGEERAKGNILERFSAQQFPDLHSELNLSSLELGDSALYFCASSVRGIGELFFGEGSRLTVL.

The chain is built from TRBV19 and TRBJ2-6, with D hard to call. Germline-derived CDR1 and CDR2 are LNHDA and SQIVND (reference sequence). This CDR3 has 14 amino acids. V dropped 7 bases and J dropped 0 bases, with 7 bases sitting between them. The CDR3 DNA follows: TGTGCCAGTACCCAAAGCTCTGGGGCCAACGTCCTGACTTTC. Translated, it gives CASTQSSGANVLTF.

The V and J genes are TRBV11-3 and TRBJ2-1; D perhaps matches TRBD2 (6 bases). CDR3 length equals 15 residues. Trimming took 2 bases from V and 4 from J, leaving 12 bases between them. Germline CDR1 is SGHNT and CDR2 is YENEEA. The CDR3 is CASSLLQTSYNEQFF. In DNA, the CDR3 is TGTGCCAGCAGCTTACTCCAGACTAGTTACAATGAGCAGTTCTTC.

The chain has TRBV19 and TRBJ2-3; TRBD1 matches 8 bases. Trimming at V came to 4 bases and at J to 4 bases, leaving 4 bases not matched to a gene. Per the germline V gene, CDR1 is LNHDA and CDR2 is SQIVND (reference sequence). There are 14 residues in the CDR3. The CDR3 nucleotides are TGTGCCAGTAGTACCCAGGGGGCGTCAGATACGCAGTATTTT. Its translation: CASSTQGASDTQYF. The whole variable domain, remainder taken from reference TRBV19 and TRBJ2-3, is DGGITQSPKYLFRKEGQNVTLSCEQNLNHDAMYWYRQDPGQGLRLIYYSQIVNDFQKGDIAEGYSVSREKKESFPLTVTSAQKNPTAFYLCASSTQGASDTQYFGPGTRLTVL.

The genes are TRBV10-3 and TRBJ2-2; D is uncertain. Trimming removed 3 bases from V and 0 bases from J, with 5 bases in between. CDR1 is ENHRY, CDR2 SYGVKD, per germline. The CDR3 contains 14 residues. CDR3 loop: CAISEGSNTGELFF. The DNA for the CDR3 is TGTGCCATCAGTGAAGGGTCGAACACCGGGGAGCTGTTTTTT.

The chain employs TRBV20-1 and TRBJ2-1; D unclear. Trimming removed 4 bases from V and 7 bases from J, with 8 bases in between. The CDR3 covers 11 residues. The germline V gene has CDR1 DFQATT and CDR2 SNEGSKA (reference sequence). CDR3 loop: CSAKLGNEQFF. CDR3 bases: TGCAGTGCTAAACTCGGTAATGAGCAGTTCTTC.

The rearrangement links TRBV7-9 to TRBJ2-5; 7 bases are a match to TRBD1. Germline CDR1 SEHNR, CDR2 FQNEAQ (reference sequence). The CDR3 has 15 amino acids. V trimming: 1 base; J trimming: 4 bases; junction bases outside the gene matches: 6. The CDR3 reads CASSLGTGFRETQYF. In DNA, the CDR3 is TGTGCCAGCAGCTTAGGGACAGGTTTCAGAGAGACCCAGTACTTC.

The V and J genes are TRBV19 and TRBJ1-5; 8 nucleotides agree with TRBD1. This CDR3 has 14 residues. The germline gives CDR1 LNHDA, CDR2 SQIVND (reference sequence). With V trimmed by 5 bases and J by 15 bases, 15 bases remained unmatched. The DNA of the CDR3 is TGTGCCAGTAGTCGACAGGGGCAATTTGGTATTGCGCATTTT. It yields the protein CASSRQGQFGIAHF. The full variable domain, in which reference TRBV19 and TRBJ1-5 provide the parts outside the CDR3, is DGGITQSPKYLFRKEGQNVTLSCEQNLNHDAMYWYRQDPGQGLRLIYYSQIVNDFQKGDIAEGYSVSREKKESFPLTVTSAQKNPTAFYLCASSRQGQFGIAHFGDGTRLSIL.

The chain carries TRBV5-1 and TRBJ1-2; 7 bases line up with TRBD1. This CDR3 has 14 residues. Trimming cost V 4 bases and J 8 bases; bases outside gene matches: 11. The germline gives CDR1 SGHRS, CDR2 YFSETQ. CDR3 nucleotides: TGCGCCAGCAGCACGGGACAGCATATCGGGGGCTACACCTTC. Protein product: CASSTGQHIGGYTF. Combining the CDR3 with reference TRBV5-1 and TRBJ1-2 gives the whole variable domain KAGVTQTPRYLIKTRGQQVTLSCSPISGHRSVSWYQQTPGQGLQFLFEYFSETQRNKGNFPGRFSGRQFSNSRSEMNVSTLELGDSALYLCASSTGQHIGGYTFGSGTRLTVV.

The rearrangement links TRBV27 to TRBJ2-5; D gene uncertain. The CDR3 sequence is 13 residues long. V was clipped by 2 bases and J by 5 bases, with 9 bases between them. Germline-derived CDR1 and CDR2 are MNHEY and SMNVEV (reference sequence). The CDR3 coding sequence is TGTGCCAGCAGTTTAGCACCTCGGGAGACCCAGTACTTC. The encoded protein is CASSLAPRETQYF.

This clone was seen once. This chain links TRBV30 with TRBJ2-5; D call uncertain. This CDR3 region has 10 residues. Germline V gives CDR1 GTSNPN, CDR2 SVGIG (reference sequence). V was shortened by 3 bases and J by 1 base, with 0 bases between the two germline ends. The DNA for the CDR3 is TGTGCCTGGAGCCAAGAGACCCAGTACTTC. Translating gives CAWSQETQYF.

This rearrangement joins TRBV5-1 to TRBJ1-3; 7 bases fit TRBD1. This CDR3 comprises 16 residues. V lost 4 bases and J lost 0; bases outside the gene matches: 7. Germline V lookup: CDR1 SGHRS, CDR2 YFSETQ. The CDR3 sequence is CASSTLGQASGNTIYF. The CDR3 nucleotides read TGCGCCAGCAGCACCCTAGGACAGGCCTCTGGAAACACCATATATTTT.

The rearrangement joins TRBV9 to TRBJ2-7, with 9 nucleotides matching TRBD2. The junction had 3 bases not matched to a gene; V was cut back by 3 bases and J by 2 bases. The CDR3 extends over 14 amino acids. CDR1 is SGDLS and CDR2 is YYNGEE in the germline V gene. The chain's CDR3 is CASSGSGGTYEQYF. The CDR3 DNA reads TGTGCCAGCAGCGGTAGCGGGGGAACCTACGAGCAGTACTTC.